This record concerns one T cell receptor (beta chain) sequence. Its antigen specificity is not known. Per-nucleotide qualities are absent, and no much larger clonotype sits a single base away. The data originate from a study of T cell responses to AZD1222 COVID-19 vaccine (dated by TCRdb to 2020 to 2022). The study in broad terms: A total of just over 230 trial participants underwent TCR sequencing, of whom 200 to 220 had received two doses of AZD1222 and 26 had received two doses of the MenACWY control vaccine. Trial participants were enrolled by age into 18-55, 56-69 and 70-plus year subgroups, with 148, 28 and 57 TCR-sequenced participants respectively.

General findings and caveats noted by the study authors: Conclusions about previously exposed vaccinees are limited, since just six or seven AZD1222 recipients were seropositive for SARS-CoV-2 at baseline. Most participants were white British and females outnumbered males, and the authors suggested that clonal diversity may have been underestimated. Spike-specific TCR breadth and depth rose significantly after two AZD1222 doses compared with day 0 and with MenACWY recipients. No day 14 peak-response samples were available, so repertoires were characterized only after the peak T cell response. Vaccine-associated CD4 TCRs spanned the whole spike protein, with dominant responses in regions 160-218 and 743-854. Reportedly, almost half of the unique spike-specific TCRs recognized epitopes lying outside the regions that are mutated in the B.1.351 and B.1.1.7 variants. The 56-69-year group was small, and its depth increase did not reach significance, likely because of low power.

The CDR3 regions of human TCRbeta chains were subjected to immunosequencing. Regarding the original processing steps: Repertoire TCRs were checked for matches against a reference library of SARS-CoV-2-specific TCRs that had been generated using the MIRA antigen-specificity platform. Breadth meant the fraction of unique TCRs that were SARS-CoV-2-associated, whereas depth meant the fraction of total T cells that were SARS-CoV-2-associated. Using the MIRA data, each spike-specific TCR was assigned both to the spike region to which the TCR was reactive and to a CD4 or CD8 class. Log10-transformed breadth and depth values were compared by one-way ANOVA with Sidak's multiple comparisons tests. Held by TCRdb, this immuneACCESS table contains in-frame sequences only and omits some clones. Under half of the omission traces to an unresolved V gene where checked; the cause of the rest is unknown. That table gives V, J and clone size, and the DNA gave D and trimming. Within this sample are 80,000 to 95,000 clones, with 88% of them counted one time only. The biggest ten clones account for about 7% of the sample.

What this sample's time point label stands for: about 28 days (+/-7) after the second vaccine dose. AZD1222 recipients given second doses at about 4 weeks or at about 12 weeks were pooled, since spike-specific TCR depth and breadth were not found to differ between the two schedules. Vaccinee samples came from UK trials COV001 and COV002, including a single-blind randomized controlled phase 2/3 trial of AZD1222 (ChAdOx1 nCoV-19) in healthy adults. Trial participant PBMC samples were collected at day 0 and day 28 after the second dose for TCRbeta chain sequencing. This TCR was recovered from an adult who received the AZD1222 COVID-19 vaccine. Sequencing used peripheral blood, obtained 28 days after the second AZD1222 dose.

The CDR3 has the sequence CASSLGWGSYEQYF. DNA sequence: TGTGCCAGCAGCTTAGGTTGGGGATCCTACGAGCAGTACTTC. The chain is encoded by TRBV7-8 joined to TRBJ2-7; the D gene remains uncertain. The CDR3 spans 14 residues, from the cysteine through the phenylalanine. The retained sequence is limited to the CDR3, 42 bases, with the frame set at the first base. From the germline V gene, CDR1 is SGHVS and CDR2 is FQNEAQ. V and J are truncated by 1 base and 1 base respectively, leaving an intervening sequence of 8 bases.